This T cell receptor beta chain was sequenced in a study of T cell responses to AZD1222 COVID-19 vaccine. Points from the study as a whole: Spike-specific TCRs gained breadth and depth after people received two AZD1222 doses.

After removal of 7 bases from V and 3 bases from J, the junction contained 14 bases not matched to a gene. This CDR3 region has 17 residues. CDR1 is MNHEY and CDR2 is SMNVEV in the germline V gene (reference sequence). This table comes from immunoSEQ multiplex PCR, and its TCRdb copy is limited to in-frame clones, with some not included. The sample holds more than 50,000 clones; around 83% are singletons and the top ten take roughly 20%. Remarks on this clone: The target antigen is unknown.

The material was peripheral blood, obtained on day 0 of AZD1222 vaccination. V and J are TRBV27 and TRBJ2-7, with 11 bases that match TRBD2. This clonotype originated in an adult in good health. In DNA form, the CDR3 reads TGTGCCAGCACCCTCCGGGGGGCTAGCGGGAGGTACTACGAGCAGTACTTC. Amino acid sequence: CASTLRGASGRYYEQYF.